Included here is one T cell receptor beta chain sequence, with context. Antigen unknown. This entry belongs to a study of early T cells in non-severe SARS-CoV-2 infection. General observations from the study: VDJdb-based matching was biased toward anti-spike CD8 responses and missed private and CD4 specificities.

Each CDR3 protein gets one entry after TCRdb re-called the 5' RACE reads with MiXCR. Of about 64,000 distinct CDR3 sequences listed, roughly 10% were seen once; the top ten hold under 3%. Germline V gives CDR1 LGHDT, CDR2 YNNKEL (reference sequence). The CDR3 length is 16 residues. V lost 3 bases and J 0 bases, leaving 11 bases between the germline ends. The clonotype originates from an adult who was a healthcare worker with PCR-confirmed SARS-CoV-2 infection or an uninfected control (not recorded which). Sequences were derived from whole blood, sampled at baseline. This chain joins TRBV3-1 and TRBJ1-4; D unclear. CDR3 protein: CASSQTRGATNEKLFF. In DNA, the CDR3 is TGTGCCAGCAGCCAGACCCGGGGAGCAACTAATGAAAAACTGTTTTTT.